This T cell receptor (beta chain) is from a study of low-dose radiotherapy and immunotherapy resistance in tumors. Study-level information: Radiation delivery to Cohort 1 consisted of 0.5 Gy per fraction every 2 weeks, summing to 6.5 Gy.

There are many counts of this clonotype. Time point meaning: after trial treatment. The treatment: LDRT plus nivolumab, ipilimumab, low-dose cyclophosphamide and aspirin (RACIN trial). The treatment that donors received included nivolumab, ipilimumab, aspirin, low-dose cyclophosphamide and low-dose radiotherapy. Primers targeting TRAV and TRBV primed first-strand cDNA, covering alpha and beta chains. The TCRs were subjected to amplification over approximately 20 PCR cycles employing a constant-region primer in conjunction with a V-primer adapter. Through in vitro transcription, the mRNA that had been isolated was amplified. TCRdb recomputed calls from the reads with MiXCR, one row per CDR3 protein. The repertoire consists of 95,000 to 100,000 distinct CDR3 sequences, with more than 20% occurring once and the leading ten covering over 4%. The clonotype was recovered from a male donor with prostate cancer. The sample consisted of PBMCs, taken after low-dose radiotherapy plus immunotherapy.

The CDR3: CATSRDERGWGSNEKLFF. CDR3 in DNA: TGTGCCACCAGCAGAGATGAGAGGGGATGGGGGTCCAATGAAAAACTGTTTTTT. The chain is built from TRBV15 and TRBJ1-4; D is possibly TRBD1 (5 bases). V lost 0 bases and J lost 5, with 19 bases in between. Germline V gene lookup returns CDR1 LNHNV and CDR2 YYDKDF (reference sequence). There are 18 residues in the CDR3. Combining the CDR3 with reference TRBV15 and TRBJ1-4 gives the whole variable domain DAMVIQNPRYQVTQFGKPVTLSCSQTLNHNVMYWYQQKSSQAPKLLFHYYDKDFNNEADTPDNFQSRRPNTSFCFLDIRSPGLGDTAMYLCATSRDERGWGSNEKLFFGSGTQLSVL.